This T cell receptor beta chain came from a study of OX40 agonist ivuxolimab in advanced cancers. CDR1 SGHVS and CDR2 FQNEAQ come from the germline V gene. V trimming: 5 bases; J trimming: 6 bases; junction bases outside the gene matches: 10. The CDR3 length is 15 residues. Of note for this clone: Its antigen is as yet unknown.

Using immunoSEQ multiplex PCR, the repertoire was profiled, and TCRdb retains in-frame clones only, with some absent. The sample has some 94,000 clones, about 90% seen once. Study observations and caveats: Dosing at 0.1 to 3.0 mg/kg was accompanied by clonal expansion of CD4+ and CD8+ blood T cells by week 6.

Autoimmune disease history or systemic immunosuppression led to patients being barred. The chain uses TRBV7-8 and TRBJ2-1, with TRBD2 matching 7 bases. The TCR comes from an adult with an advanced solid tumor such as melanoma, head and neck, liver or kidney cancer. The sequences come from CD4+ or CD8+ T cells sorted from blood, collected in a trial of the OX40 agonist ivuxolimab. The CDR3 region has the DNA TGTGCCAGCAGCCCCAGGACTAGTCGGGTCAATGAGCAGTTCTTC. As protein: CASSPRTSRVNEQFF.